What follows are 14 T cell receptor beta chains derived from one specimen sequenced in a study of shared clonotypes between healthy human individuals. The assay was immunoSEQ multiplex PCR, and TCRdb's table has in-frame clones only and misses some. The table lists more than 550,000 clones, just under 75% of them singletons. The sample was memory CD4+ T cells sorted from blood. Subset described: CD45RA-negative fraction. These receptors originate from a woman in her twenties or thirties in good health.

The gene calls are TRBV2 and TRBJ2-5; D is possibly TRBD2 (5 bases). Germline-derived CDR1 and CDR2 are SNHLY and FYNNEI. The CDR3 is 14 residues long. V lost 7 bases and J 2 bases, leaving 14 bases between the germline ends. The CDR3 loop reads CASNTRGRQETQYF. In nucleotides, the CDR3 is TGTGCCAGCAATACCAGAGGGAGACAAGAGACCCAGTACTTC.

This clone was counted a few times. The V gene is TRBV6-6, the J gene TRBJ2-3, with D maybe TRBD2 (5 bases). The CDR3 totals 13 residues. CDR1 is MNHNY, CDR2 SVGAGI, per germline (reference sequence). V was pared by 8 bases and J by 0 bases, with 9 bases between. The CDR3 DNA reads TGTGCCAGCGAGGGCACTAGCACAGATACGCAGTATTTT. It encodes CASEGTSTDTQYF.

This clone was seen many times. The chain couples TRBV7-8 to TRBJ2-1; D remains ambiguous. This CDR3 comprises 16 residues. Germline V gives CDR1 SGHVS, CDR2 FQNEAQ. The ends were cut back, 4 bases at V and 9 bases at J, with 22 bases in the middle. The CDR3 DNA is TGTGCCAGCAGCTCGGGCCCCGGGCAGATCACTGGTGAGCAGTTCTTC. Translated: CASSSGPGQITGEQFF.

This rearrangement joins TRBV18 to TRBJ2-5; possibly TRBD2 for D (7 bases). The germline CDR1 and CDR2 sequences are KGHSH and LQKENI. This CDR3 has 15 amino acids. Trimming pared 0 bases from V and 5 bases from J, leaving 13 bases between. CDR3 DNA sequence: TGTGCCAGCTCACCACCTATCGGGGGGCTTGAGACCCAGTACTTC. The encoded protein is CASSPPIGGLETQYF.

This clone was observed a single time. The V gene is TRBV28, the J gene TRBJ1-1; a possible D gene is TRBD1 (6 bases). This CDR3 is built from 15 residues. V was clipped by 6 bases and J by 5 bases, with 19 bases between them. CDR1 MDHEN and CDR2 SYDVKM come from the germline V gene. The CDR3 sequence: CASRTGSLVRTEAFF. For the CDR3, the DNA is TGTGCCAGCAGAACAGGGTCATTGGTTCGGACTGAAGCTTTCTTT.

The rearrangement joins TRBV2 to TRBJ1-2; 11 bases agree with TRBD1. J lost 8 bases, V lost 5 bases, and 7 bases had no gene match. Germline-derived CDR1 and CDR2 are SNHLY and FYNNEI. This CDR3 is 14 amino acids long. The CDR3 is CASSWDRGRYGYTF. The CDR3 DNA reads TGTGCCAGCAGTTGGGACAGGGGGAGGTACGGCTACACCTTC.

This clone has at least ten counts. This rearrangement joins TRBV27 to TRBJ2-3, with TRBD2 matching over 11 bases. Germline CDR1 is MNHEY and CDR2 is SMNVEV (reference sequence). This CDR3 comprises 17 residues. Trimming cost V 3 bases and J 1 base; bases outside gene matches: 6. CDR3 protein: CASSFLAGGLGTDTQYF. CDR3 bases: TGTGCCAGCAGTTTTTTAGCGGGAGGGCTGGGCACAGATACGCAGTATTTT.

CDR3 bases: TGCGCCAGCAGCTGGGCCCCGGGAGGGAACACTGAAGCTTTCTTT. Translated, it gives CASSWAPGGNTEAFF. The genes are TRBV5-1 and TRBJ1-1; D is unclear. The CDR3 is 15 residues long. V lost 3 bases to trimming and J lost 1 base, with 13 bases between them. CDR1 is SGHRS, CDR2 YFSETQ, per germline.

The DNA for the CDR3 is TGTGCCAGCAGCTTAGCCAGGTCCACCGGGGAGCTGTTTTTT. This encodes CASSLARSTGELFF. The V and J genes are TRBV7-2 and TRBJ2-2; D ambiguous. CDR1 and CDR2 (germline): SGHTA, FQGNSA. This CDR3 spans 14 amino acids. V gave up 0 bases and J gave up 4 bases, with 6 bases separating them.

This clone was picked up a small number of times. The genes are TRBV27 and TRBJ2-4; the D gene is possibly TRBD1 (5 bases). Germline V gene sequence: CDR1 MNHEY, CDR2 SMNVEV (reference sequence). V lost 4 bases to trimming and J lost 0 bases, with 13 bases between them. This CDR3 has 16 residues. DNA for the CDR3: TGTGCCAGCAGTTCACTGACAGCGCTAGCCAAAAACATTCAGTACTTC. It codes for CASSSLTALAKNIQYF.

V and J are TRBV19 and TRBJ2-3; TRBD2 might be the D (5 bases). The CDR3 is 14 amino acids. Deletions cut 3 bases from V and 4 bases from J, with 11 bases between. The germline CDR1 and CDR2 sequences are LNHDA and SQIVND (reference sequence). The CDR3 region has the DNA TGTGCCAGTAGTATCACGGGAAGCGCAGATACGCAGTATTTT. Translated, it gives CASSITGSADTQYF.

A single count supports this clone. This chain uses TRBV14 with TRBJ1-1; D remains ambiguous. Deletions cut 1 base from V and 4 bases from J, with 16 bases between. This CDR3 is 16 amino acids long. CDR1 SGHDN and CDR2 FVKESK come from the germline V gene. CDR3 in amino acids: CASSQVSGLVGTEAFF. In nucleotides, the CDR3 is TGTGCCAGCAGCCAAGTATCGGGTCTTGTTGGCACTGAAGCTTTCTTT.

This clone has more than one count but fewer than ten. The chain employs TRBV19 and TRBJ2-1, with 7 positions matching TRBD1. CDR1 is LNHDA and CDR2 is SQIVND in the germline V gene (reference sequence). This CDR3 comprises 15 residues. V shed 5 bases and J 0 bases; nucleotides not matched to a gene: 4. The CDR3 here is CASSPQGDSYNEQFF. Here the CDR3 DNA reads TGTGCCAGTAGTCCCCAGGGGGACTCCTACAATGAGCAGTTCTTC.

V and J are TRBV18 and TRBJ2-1; D possibly uses TRBD1 or TRBD2 (6 bases each). CDR3 length: 14 residues. The germline gives CDR1 KGHSH, CDR2 LQKENI. Trimming removed 4 bases at V and 8 bases at J, with 15 bases between. The CDR3 DNA sequence: TGTGCCAGCTCACGGGGGGCGGAGACGGATGAGCAGTTCTTC. It specifies CASSRGAETDEQFF. The full variable domain, completed using reference TRBV18 and TRBJ2-1, is NAGVMQNPRHLVRRRGQEARLRCSPMKGHSHVYWYRQLPEEGLKFMVYLQKENIIDESGMPKERFSAEFPKEGPSILRIQQVVRGDSAAYFCASSRGAETDEQFFGPGTRLTVL.